Listed here are 27 T cell receptor beta chains from one sample, sequenced in a study of shared clonotypes between healthy human individuals. Sequencing used immunoSEQ multiplex PCR; TCRdb keeps in-frame clones, though not all of them. The sample records approximately 620,000 clones, almost 97% being singletons. Sequenced sample: naive CD4+ T cells sorted from blood. Subset defined: CD45RA+ positively selected. The receptors shown here come from a woman aged 30 to 39 in good health.

The chain is built from TRBV4-2 and TRBJ2-3; 9 bases fit TRBD2. Germline-derived CDR1 and CDR2 are LGHNA and YNFKEQ. With V trimmed by 2 bases and J by 3 bases, 0 bases remained unmatched. This CDR3 contains 14 residues. The CDR3 DNA sequence: TGTGCCAGCAGCCAAAGCGGGAGGACAGATACGCAGTATTTT. Its translation: CASSQSGRTDTQYF.

The sample holds one count of this clone. The chain links TRBV29-1 to TRBJ2-3; 8 bases align to TRBD2. CDR1 is SQVTM and CDR2 is ANQGSEA in the germline V gene. The CDR3 sequence is 16 residues long. V shed 4 bases and J 0 bases; nucleotides not matched to a gene: 9. The CDR3 nucleotides read TGCAGCGTTGCTAGCGGGCTACCCCCTAGCACAGATACGCAGTATTTT. Translation: CSVASGLPPSTDTQYF.

This clone was recorded only once. The V and J genes are TRBV19 and TRBJ2-3; D may match TRBD1 or TRBD2 (5 bases each). In germline, CDR1 is LNHDA, CDR2 SQIVND (reference sequence). Trimming took off 1 base at V and 3 bases at J, with 8 bases between the two ends. CDR3 length: 14 amino acids. The CDR3 reads CASSIGGETDTQYF. CDR3 sequence (DNA): TGTGCCAGTAGTATAGGAGGGGAGACAGATACGCAGTATTTT. The full variable domain, rest sourced from reference TRBV19 and TRBJ2-3, is DGGITQSPKYLFRKEGQNVTLSCEQNLNHDAMYWYRQDPGQGLRLIYYSQIVNDFQKGDIAEGYSVSREKKESFPLTVTSAQKNPTAFYLCASSIGGETDTQYFGPGTRLTVL.

V gene TRBV28 combines with J gene TRBJ1-1; D is unresolved. This CDR3 comprises 13 residues. The germline V gene has CDR1 MDHEN and CDR2 SYDVKM. The V and J ends lost 6 bases and 0 bases respectively, with 8 bases between them. The CDR3 loop reads CASSLLVNTEAFF. CDR3 nucleotide sequence: TGTGCCAGCAGCTTACTGGTGAACACTGAAGCTTTCTTT.

The chain combines TRBV10-3 with TRBJ2-5; 8 bases are a match to TRBD2. The J segment lost 2 bases and the V segment lost 7 bases, leaving 6 bases of the junction unmatched. CDR3 size: 14 residues. Germline assignment: CDR1 ENHRY and CDR2 SYGVKD. For the CDR3, the DNA is TGTGCCATCATGAGTAGCGGGACTCAAGAGACCCAGTACTTC. Translation: CAIMSSGTQETQYF.

The chain couples TRBV5-1 to TRBJ2-3; D is unresolved. Germline V gene sequence: CDR1 SGHRS, CDR2 YFSETQ. V was shortened by 0 bases and J by 3 bases, with 11 bases between the two germline ends. This CDR3 spans 15 amino acids. The CDR3 protein is CASSLASFPTDTQYF. The CDR3 DNA follows: TGCGCCAGCAGCTTGGCGAGCTTCCCGACAGATACGCAGTATTTT.

This clone was recorded only once. The chain joins TRBV28 to TRBJ1-2, with 7 bases aligning to TRBD1. The V gene's germline CDR1 is MDHEN and CDR2 SYDVKM. The CDR3 consists of 14 residues. The trim removed 2 bases at V and 8 bases at J, leaving 8 bases unmatched. CDR3 sequence reads: CASSLTGRGVGYTF. The CDR3 nucleotides are TGTGCCAGCAGTTTAACGGGCAGGGGGGTCGGCTACACCTTC.

This clone was detected only once. The chain carries TRBV19 and TRBJ2-2; no definite D call. Germline V gene sequence: CDR1 LNHDA, CDR2 SQIVND (reference sequence). V was trimmed by 1 base and J by 6 bases, leaving 9 bases between them. The length of the CDR3 is 14 residues. This chain's CDR3 is CASSIVAQAGELFF. The CDR3 bases are TGTGCCAGTAGTATAGTGGCCCAGGCCGGGGAGCTGTTTTTT.

V gene TRBV7-9 combines with J gene TRBJ2-2; D is tentatively TRBD1 or TRBD2 (6 bases each). Trimming took 3 bases from V and 3 from J, leaving 14 bases between them. Germline V gives CDR1 SEHNR, CDR2 FQNEAQ (reference sequence). The CDR3 spans 16 residues. CDR3 region: CASSFRQGRYTGELFF. The CDR3 nucleotides read TGTGCCAGCAGCTTTCGGCAGGGGAGGTACACCGGGGAGCTGTTTTTT.

Here the CDR3 reads CSGGGGSSETQYF. The DNA of the CDR3 is TGCAGCGGAGGGGGCGGGAGTTCAGAGACCCAGTACTTC. This chain connects TRBV29-1 to TRBJ2-5, with D perhaps TRBD1 or TRBD2 (7 bases each). CDR1 and CDR2 from the germline V gene are SQVTM and ANQGSEA. V lost 7 bases and J lost 4, with 16 bases in between. The CDR3 is 13 amino acids.

The rearrangement links TRBV27 to TRBJ2-6, with D hard to call. Germline CDR1 reads MNHEY; CDR2 reads SMNVEV (reference sequence). This CDR3 spans 19 amino acids. The germline V and J ends were trimmed by 3 bases and 2 bases, with 20 bases remaining between them. As DNA, the CDR3 is TGTGCCAGCAGTTTCTTCCTTGTGGGCCAAACGACTGGGGCCAACGTCCTGACTTTC. Its protein product is CASSFFLVGQTTGANVLTF.

This chain links TRBV19 with TRBJ2-7, with TRBD2 matching 10 bases. Germline values: CDR1 LNHDA, CDR2 SQIVND (reference sequence). V shed 7 bases and J 3 bases; nucleotides not matched to a gene: 18. CDR3 size: 18 residues. The CDR3 DNA reads TGTGCCAGTATAGAGGGGCAGGCTAGCGGGAGAGTCTGCTACGAGCAGTACTTC. Amino acids: CASIEGQASGRVCYEQYF.

The chain uses TRBV2 and TRBJ1-2; 8 bases match TRBD1. This CDR3 contains 14 residues. CDR1 SNHLY and CDR2 FYNNEI come from the germline V gene. V lost 7 bases and J lost 4; bases outside the gene matches: 8. The CDR3 nucleotides are TGTGCCAGCAATCCAAGAGACAGGGGCTATGGCTACACCTTC. Protein product: CASNPRDRGYGYTF.

For this clone: In the same sample, other DNA sequences code for this CDR3. The rearrangement links TRBV28 to TRBJ1-5, with D perhaps TRBD1 (5 bases). The CDR3 is 14 amino acids. V lost 3 bases to trimming and J lost 5 bases, with 11 bases between them. The germline V gene encodes CDR1 MDHEN and CDR2 SYDVKM. This CDR3 reads CASSLGQGHQPQHF. The DNA of the CDR3 is TGTGCCAGCAGTTTGGGGCAGGGACATCAGCCCCAGCATTTT.

The V gene is TRBV5-1, the J gene TRBJ1-1; D may be TRBD1 (6 bases). This CDR3 contains 14 residues. Germline loops: CDR1 SGHRS, CDR2 YFSETQ. Trimming left V 2 bases short and J 1 base short, with 9 bases between. CDR3 protein: CASSFGQPNTEAFF. DNA of the CDR3: TGCGCCAGCAGCTTTGGACAGCCGAACACTGAAGCTTTCTTT.

The V gene is TRBV18, the J gene TRBJ2-7; D gene ambiguous. V dropped 3 bases and J dropped 3 bases, with 18 bases sitting between them. Germline V gene sequence: CDR1 KGHSH, CDR2 LQKENI. This CDR3 has 16 amino acids. DNA of the CDR3: TGTGCCAGCTCACCTGCGATCCTCCCGCCAGGCTACGAGCAGTACTTC. Its protein is CASSPAILPPGYEQYF.

V and J are TRBV5-6 and TRBJ1-1; D gene unclear. There are 14 residues in the CDR3. Germline CDR1 and CDR2: SGHDT and YYEEEE. Trimming stripped 0 bases from V and 4 bases from J, with 10 bases between. The CDR3 loop reads CASSLARVLTEAFF. CDR3 coding DNA: TGTGCCAGCAGCTTGGCGAGGGTTCTCACTGAAGCTTTCTTT. The full variable domain, in which reference TRBV5-6 and TRBJ1-1 provide the parts outside the CDR3, is DAGVTQSPTHLIKTRGQQVTLRCSPKSGHDTVSWYQQALGQGPQFIFQYYEEEERQRGNFPDRFSGHQFPNYSSELNVNALLLGDSALYLCASSLARVLTEAFFGQGTRLTVV.

The gene calls are TRBV6-1 and TRBJ2-7; D is possibly TRBD2 (6 bases). The CDR3 contains 14 residues. The germline V gene encodes CDR1 MNHNS and CDR2 SASEGT. V was pared by 4 bases and J by 2 bases, with 12 bases between. This CDR3 is CASSGGDQAYEQYF. DNA for the CDR3: TGTGCCAGCAGTGGGGGGGACCAGGCCTACGAGCAGTACTTC.

The V and J genes are TRBV6-6 and TRBJ2-5; 7 positions agree with TRBD1. The germline gives CDR1 MNHNY, CDR2 SVGAGI (reference sequence). This CDR3 spans 15 amino acids. V gave up 7 bases and J gave up 0 bases; unmatched junction bases: 8. Here the CDR3 reads CASKYRGAYQETQYF. The CDR3 bases are TGTGCCAGCAAATACAGGGGTGCGTACCAAGAGACCCAGTACTTC.

The rearrangement uses TRBV5-1 and TRBJ2-5; 8 nucleotides agree with TRBD2. Per the germline V gene, CDR1 is SGHRS and CDR2 is YFSETQ. CDR3 length equals 15 residues. Trimming took 2 bases from V and 2 from J; bases not matched to a gene: 5. As DNA, the CDR3 is TGCGCCAGCAGCTTACTCGGGACTAGTCAAGAGACCCAGTACTTC. It translates to CASSLLGTSQETQYF.

The chain combines TRBV19 with TRBJ2-2; TRBD1 matches at 9 bases. Per germline, CDR1 LNHDA and CDR2 SQIVND (reference sequence). V lost 8 bases, J lost 2 bases, and 24 bases stayed unmatched. The CDR3 has 21 residues. The CDR3 DNA follows: TGTGCCAGTCTCCCCTGGGCCCCCCGGGACAGGGTTTATCCAAACACCGGGGAGCTGTTTTTT. Translation: CASLPWAPRDRVYPNTGELFF.

The J gene is TRBJ2-7, the V gene TRBV14; no clear D gene. There are 17 residues in the CDR3. The germline CDR1 and CDR2 sequences are SGHDN and FVKESK. Trimming shortened V by 5 bases and J by 4 bases, and 24 bases separated the two germline ends. The CDR3 is CASSSRRSSGLGYEQYF. The CDR3 nucleotides are TGTGCCAGCAGCTCAAGAAGGTCTTCCGGGCTTGGGTACGAGCAGTACTTC.

V and J are TRBV6-1 and TRBJ1-2; no definite D call. This CDR3 has 13 residues. The V end lost 1 base, the J end lost 0 bases, and 3 bases lay between the germline ends. Germline V CDR1 and CDR2: MNHNS, SASEGT. The CDR3 reads CASSEGANYGYTF. The CDR3 nucleotides read TGTGCCAGCAGTGAAGGGGCTAACTATGGCTACACCTTC.

The chain joins TRBV5-4 to TRBJ2-1, with a weak D call TRBD2 (6 bases). Trimming removed 0 bases from V and 8 bases from J, with 15 bases in between. The CDR3 contains 15 residues. From germline, CDR1 is SGHNT and CDR2 YYREEE (reference sequence). CDR3 sequence (DNA): TGTGCCAGCAGCTTGGTCTCGGGGGTGAGGGATGAGCAGTTCTTC. Translating gives CASSLVSGVRDEQFF. Filled out from reference TRBV5-4 and TRBJ2-1, the complete variable domain reads ETGVTQSPTHLIKTRGQQVTLRCSSQSGHNTVSWYQQALGQGPQFIFQYYREEENGRGNFPPRFSGLQFPNYSSELNVNALELDDSALYLCASSLVSGVRDEQFFGPGTRLTVL.

V and J are TRBV5-1 and TRBJ2-5, with D perhaps being TRBD1 or TRBD2 (5 bases each). The CDR3 runs to 16 residues. With 4 bases removed from V and 2 bases from J, the gap between germline ends came to 18 bases. In germline, CDR1 is SGHRS, CDR2 YFSETQ. The CDR3 DNA reads TGCGCCAGCAGCCTTCTTTCGGGACGGATTCAAGAGACCCAGTACTTC. Protein sequence: CASSLLSGRIQETQYF.

The chain uses TRBV27 and TRBJ1-1; the D is unclear. Trimming took off 4 bases at V and 1 base at J, with 10 bases between the two ends. Per the germline V gene, CDR1 is MNHEY and CDR2 is SMNVEV (reference sequence). CDR3 length equals 14 residues. The CDR3 DNA follows: TGTGCCAGCAGTTACACTCGGGAGAACACTGAAGCTTTCTTT. Its protein is CASSYTRENTEAFF.

For the CDR3, the DNA is TGTGCCAGTGGGGGACAGGCTGATCAGCCCCAGCATTTT. The encoded protein is CASGGQADQPQHF. The chain recombines TRBV11-2 with TRBJ1-5; 8 nucleotides line up with TRBD1. Germline V gene sequence: CDR1 SGHAT, CDR2 FQNNGV. Unmatched junction bases numbered 6, after V lost 9 bases and J lost 5 bases. The CDR3 is 13 residues long.